This T cell receptor (beta chain) was observed in a study of T cell responses to AZD1222 COVID-19 vaccine (dated by TCRdb to about 2021). About the study as a whole: AZD1222 recipients whose second dose came at about 4 weeks and those whose second dose came at about 12 weeks were combined into one group, since spike-specific TCR depth and breadth did not differ between the two schedules. A total of over 230 trial participants underwent TCR sequencing, of whom nearly 210 received two doses of AZD1222 and around 25 received two doses of the MenACWY control vaccine. Trial participants were enrolled by age into subgroups of 18-55, 56-69 and 70-plus years, and 148, 28 and 57 TCR-sequenced participants, respectively, were included in these subgroups.

In the paper's terms, the time point label means: baseline before first vaccination. The vaccinee samples were drawn from two UK trials, COV001 and COV002, one of which was a single-blind randomized controlled phase 2/3 trial testing AZD1222 (ChAdOx1 nCoV-19) in healthy adults. For TCRbeta chain sequencing, PBMC samples were collected from trial participants at day 0 and at day 28 after the second dose. The CDR3 regions of human TCRbeta chains were analyzed by immunosequencing. The paper's processing steps were these. Repertoire TCRs were matched against a reference library of SARS-CoV-2-specific TCRs generated with the MIRA antigen-specificity platform. Breadth was defined as the fraction of unique TCRs that were SARS-CoV-2-associated. Depth was defined as the fraction of total T cells that were SARS-CoV-2-associated. Each spike-specific TCR was assigned to its reactive spike region and to a CD4 or CD8 class using the MIRA data. Log10-transformed breadth and depth values were compared by one-way ANOVA with Sidak's multiple comparisons tests. Sourced from immuneACCESS, this table was stored by TCRdb with only in-frame sequences that have V and J called. A share of the clones is absent; for the studies checked, an unresolved V gene accounts for under half, and the remainder has no known explanation. The V and J calls and clone size were taken over from that table, and D and trimming were inferred from the DNA. The sample includes approximately 150,000 clones, with just under 95% observed a single time. The biggest ten clones account for 1.5% to 2% of the sample.

In regard to this clone: Its antigen is still unknown. Base quality data are lacking; no much larger clone is found one base away.

The research as a whole found: Epitopes outside the regions mutated in the B.1.351 and B.1.1.7 variants were reportedly recognized by nearly half of the unique spike-specific TCRs. Spike-specific TCR breadth and depth rose significantly after two AZD1222 doses compared with day 0 and with MenACWY recipients. Because no day 14 peak-response samples were available, the repertoires could be characterized only after the peak T cell response. Conclusions about previously exposed vaccinees were limited because only 6 or 7 AZD1222 recipients were SARS-CoV-2 seropositive at baseline. The whole spike protein was spanned by vaccine-associated CD4 TCRs, and dominant responses were seen in regions 160-218 and 743-854. Most participants were white British and females outnumbered males, and the authors suggested that clonal diversity may have been underestimated. The 56-69-year group was small, and its depth increase did not reach significance, likely because of low power.

Inclusive of the bounding cysteine and phenylalanine, the CDR3 is 13 residues long. The entry retains the CDR3 DNA only, 39 bases that are in frame from base 1. The germline V gene specifies SGHTA as CDR1 and FQGNSA as CDR2. The trim is 5 bases for V and 4 bases for J, with a gap of 11 bases between the germline ends. This sequence uses TRBV7-2 and TRBJ1-1; no D gene is confidently identified. This TCR derives from an adult in good health. This material consisted of peripheral blood, taken on day 0 of AZD1222 vaccination. CDR3 region: CASSVVIGTEAFF. The DNA sequence reads TGTGCCAGCAGCGTCGTCATTGGCACTGAAGCTTTCTTT.